What follows describes a single T cell receptor beta chain. The CDR3 end lies 3 residues beyond the end of the read and is filled in from the germline J gene. Data came from immunoSEQ multiplex PCR; TCRdb stores just in-frame clones and leaves some out. Here the sample table reports roughly 42,000 clones. This sample is part of a study of T cells in women clearing cervical HPV infection. Looked up from germline, CDR1 is SGHRS and CDR2 is YFSETQ. This CDR3 spans 15 amino acids. The V gene lost 3 bases and the J gene lost 3 bases, with 15 bases spanning the gap. The material sequenced was blood buffy coat. This sequence originates from a woman between 18 and 70 years old with a cervical HPV16 infection that either progressed to CIN3+ or cleared (not recorded which). The chain links TRBV5-1 to TRBJ1-1, with a weak D call TRBD1 (5 bases). The sequenced CDR3 bases are TGCGCCAGCAGCTCGGGGGATGAGGGGCACACTGAA. It translates to CASSSGDEGHTE. The CDR3 in full is CASSSGDEGHTEAFF.